The next 20 T cell receptor beta chains were all read from a single sample in a study of radiotherapy plus CTLA-4 blockade in lung cancer. Data came from immunoSEQ multiplex PCR; TCRdb stores just in-frame clones and leaves some out. Among roughly 46,000 clones listed, around 77% were seen once. Material: peripheral blood, obtained from a patient treated with radiotherapy plus ipilimumab. The receptor set was obtained from a human donor with non-small cell lung cancer who had stable disease on radiotherapy plus ipilimumab.

The V call is TRBV28, the J call TRBJ1-2; D is unresolved. The germline V gene encodes CDR1 MDHEN and CDR2 SYDVKM. The CDR3 consists of 13 residues. Trimming shortened V by 4 bases and J by 4 bases, and 10 bases separated the two germline ends. In DNA, the CDR3 is TGTGCCAGCAGTTATAAGGGAGGCTATGGCTACACCTTC. Translated: CASSYKGGYGYTF.

Here the CDR3 DNA reads TGTGCCAGCAGTTACTCCCAGGGGAGCTCCTACGAGCAGTACTTC. It specifies CASSYSQGSSYEQYF. This chain links TRBV6-5 with TRBJ2-7; possible D gene TRBD1, 6 bases. V was pared by 0 bases and J by 0 bases, with 9 bases between. Germline CDR1 is MNHEY and CDR2 is SVGAGI. The CDR3 is 15 residues long.

This sequence joins TRBV5-1 and TRBJ1-1; 7 bases are a match to TRBD1. V lost 4 bases to trimming and J lost 3 bases; unmatched junction nucleotides: 12. Germline V lookup: CDR1 SGHRS, CDR2 YFSETQ. The length of the CDR3 is 16 residues. The CDR3 region is CASSLARDRVDTEAFF. The CDR3, as DNA: TGCGCCAGCAGCCTCGCCCGGGACAGAGTGGACACTGAAGCTTTCTTT. The full variable domain, rest sourced from reference TRBV5-1 and TRBJ1-1, is KAGVTQTPRYLIKTRGQQVTLSCSPISGHRSVSWYQQTPGQGLQFLFEYFSETQRNKGNFPGRFSGRQFSNSRSEMNVSTLELGDSALYLCASSLARDRVDTEAFFGQGTRLTVV.

This chain links TRBV30 with TRBJ1-1, with a possible D match to TRBD1 (5 bases). Trimming pared 0 bases from V and 3 bases from J, leaving 8 bases between. The CDR3 covers 13 residues. Germline CDR1 GTSNPN, CDR2 SVGIG (reference sequence). This CDR3 is CAWSVQDDTEAFF. The CDR3 DNA sequence: TGTGCCTGGAGTGTACAGGACGACACTGAAGCTTTCTTT.

The rearrangement joins TRBV19 to TRBJ2-3; D may match TRBD1 or TRBD2 (5 bases each). The V gene's germline CDR1 is LNHDA and CDR2 SQIVND (reference sequence). The CDR3 length is 13 residues. V lost 5 bases and J 4 bases, leaving 10 bases between the germline ends. CDR3 nucleotide sequence: TGTGCCAGTAGTGTGGGACCTCCAGATACGCAGTATTTT. It codes for CASSVGPPDTQYF.

This rearrangement joins TRBV5-5 to TRBJ2-7; D is perhaps TRBD1 (5 bases). Germline values: CDR1 SGHKS, CDR2 YYEKEE (reference sequence). This CDR3 comprises 14 residues. CDR3 nucleotide sequence: TGTGCCAGCAGCTCTACAGGATACTCCTCCGAGCAGTACGTC. This encodes CASSSTGYSSEQYV.

V usage is TRBV29-1 and J usage is TRBJ1-6, with D possibly TRBD1 on 5 matching bases. This CDR3 comprises 13 residues. Germline assignment: CDR1 SQVTM and CDR2 ANQGSEA. V was pared by 6 bases and J by 1 base, with 7 bases between. CDR3 DNA sequence: TGCAGCGTGAGACAGTCCTATAATTCACCCCTCCACTTT. Its protein product is CSVRQSYNSPLHF. Complete variable domain (other parts from reference TRBV29-1 and TRBJ1-6): SAVISQKPSRDICQRGTSLTIQCQVDSQVTMMFWYRQQPGQSLTLIATANQGSEATYESGFVIDKFPISRPNLTFSTLTVSNMSPEDSSIYLCSVRQSYNSPLHFGNGTRLTVT.

The CDR3 sequence is CAISEEGQYGYTF. In DNA form, the CDR3 reads TGTGCCATCAGTGAGGAGGGACAATATGGCTACACCTTC. The chain couples TRBV10-3 to TRBJ1-2; TRBD1 is a possible D gene (6 bases). The V end was cut by 2 bases, the J end by 5 bases, with 9 bases between. The CDR3 contains 13 residues. CDR1 is ENHRY and CDR2 is SYGVKD in the germline V gene.

J is TRBJ2-4 and V is TRBV7-2, with 8 bases aligning to TRBD1. Per the germline V gene, CDR1 is SGHTA and CDR2 is FQGNSA. The CDR3 runs 14 residues. The J segment lost 4 bases and the V segment lost 5 bases, leaving 4 bases of the junction unmatched. The CDR3 region is CASSPDRAKNIQYF. Written as DNA, the CDR3 is TGTGCCAGCAGCCCGGACAGGGCGAAAAACATTCAGTACTTC.

V gene TRBV5-1 combines with J gene TRBJ2-7, with D hard to call. Trimming removed 0 bases from V and 0 bases from J, with 7 bases in between. The CDR3 length is 14 residues. CDR1 is SGHRS and CDR2 is YFSETQ in the germline V gene. For the CDR3, the DNA is TGCGCCAGCAGCTTGGAAGGGCTCTCCTACGAGCAGTACTTC. Translation gives CASSLEGLSYEQYF.

The J gene is TRBJ1-3, the V gene TRBV6-1, with 10 positions matching TRBD1. The CDR3 is 15 residues long. CDR1 is MNHNS and CDR2 is SASEGT in the germline V gene. The V gene end was trimmed by 6 bases and the J gene end by 0 bases; junction bases not matched to a gene: 2. For the CDR3, the DNA is TGTGCCAGCAGAGGACAGGGGGTCTCTGGAAACACCATATATTTT. It codes for CASRGQGVSGNTIYF.

V usage is TRBV10-1 and J usage is TRBJ1-4; possible D gene TRBD1, 5 bases. The germline V gene encodes CDR1 WNHNN and CDR2 SYGVQD (reference sequence). The CDR3 contains 14 residues. Deletions cut 4 bases from V and 6 bases from J, with 12 bases between. CDR3 in DNA: TGCGCCAGCAGTGTCGGCACAGGAGATGAAAAACTGTTTTTT. Translating gives CASSVGTGDEKLFF.

The chain couples TRBV5-1 to TRBJ2-2, with 7 bases that match TRBD1. CDR3 length: 16 residues. Per the germline V gene, CDR1 is SGHRS and CDR2 is YFSETQ. Trimming took 4 bases from V and 2 from J; bases not matched to a gene: 8. Written as DNA, the CDR3 is TGCGCCAGCAGCATGTTGGGACAGAAAAACACCGGGGAGCTGTTTTTT. It encodes CASSMLGQKNTGELFF.

V gene TRBV11-2 combines with J gene TRBJ2-1; TRBD2 aligns across 8 bases. J was trimmed by 1 base and V by 0 bases; bases with no gene match: 5. Germline assignment: CDR1 SGHAT and CDR2 FQNNGV. This CDR3 is built from 17 residues. The CDR3 nucleotides are TGTGCCAGCAGCTTAGATCGGGGGGGTCGTTCCTACAATGAGCAGTTCTTC. Its protein is CASSLDRGGRSYNEQFF.

This clone was seen only once. The chain recombines TRBV2 with TRBJ1-2; TRBD1 matches at 10 bases. The J segment lost 8 bases and the V segment lost 8 bases, leaving 11 bases of the junction unmatched. Germline V lookup: CDR1 SNHLY, CDR2 FYNNEI. This CDR3 contains 14 residues. In DNA, the CDR3 is TGTGCCAGCCAGTTGGAGACAGGGGGCGCGGGCTACACCTTC. Translating it yields CASQLETGGAGYTF.

This clone has more than one count but fewer than ten. This sequence joins TRBV18 and TRBJ2-7; D tentatively fits TRBD1 or TRBD2 (5 bases each). This CDR3 contains 13 residues. The V end lost 4 bases, the J end lost 1 base, and 8 bases lay between the germline ends. The germline V gene has CDR1 KGHSH and CDR2 LQKENI. CDR3 residues: CASSLGESYEQYF. The CDR3 coding sequence is TGTGCCAGCTCACTGGGGGAATCCTACGAGCAGTACTTC. Supplemented by reference TRBV18 and TRBJ2-7, the full variable domain reads NAGVMQNPRHLVRRRGQEARLRCSPMKGHSHVYWYRQLPEEGLKFMVYLQKENIIDESGMPKERFSAEFPKEGPSILRIQQVVRGDSAAYFCASSLGESYEQYFGPGTRLTVT.

The V call is TRBV7-8, the J call TRBJ2-3; 14 bases are a match to TRBD2. CDR1 SGHVS and CDR2 FQNEAQ come from the germline V gene. J was trimmed by 8 bases and V by 5 bases; bases with no gene match: 12. This CDR3 is 17 amino acids long. CDR3 in amino acids: CASSPTGTSGGRGTQYF. The CDR3 nucleotides are TGTGCCAGCAGCCCCACCGGGACTAGCGGGGGCCGGGGTACGCAGTATTTT.

V gene TRBV9 combines with J gene TRBJ1-5, with D tentatively TRBD1 (5 bases). The length of the CDR3 is 13 residues. Deletions cut 3 bases from V and 6 bases from J, with 10 bases between. The germline gives CDR1 SGDLS, CDR2 YYNGEE. The CDR3 DNA reads TGTGCCAGCAGCGCAACAGGAGTTCAGCCCCAGCATTTT. Protein sequence: CASSATGVQPQHF.

This clone was observed once. V gene TRBV5-4 combines with J gene TRBJ1-1, with D unclear. The CDR3 covers 14 residues. Germline values: CDR1 SGHNT, CDR2 YYREEE (reference sequence). V was pared by 0 bases and J by 4 bases, with 10 bases between. In nucleotides, the CDR3 is TGTGCCAGCAGCTTGGCGAACCCGGGCACTGAAGCTTTCTTT. Translated, it gives CASSLANPGTEAFF. The complete variable domain, with remaining parts taken from reference TRBV5-4 and TRBJ1-1, reads ETGVTQSPTHLIKTRGQQVTLRCSSQSGHNTVSWYQQALGQGPQFIFQYYREEENGRGNFPPRFSGLQFPNYSSELNVNALELDDSALYLCASSLANPGTEAFFGQGTRLTVV.

V is TRBV7-9 and J is TRBJ1-1, with TRBD1 matching over 11 bases. CDR1 is SEHNR, CDR2 FQNEAQ, per germline (reference sequence). The CDR3 is 14 residues long. Trimming took 10 bases from V and 5 from J; bases not matched to a gene: 9. CDR3 coding DNA: TGTGCCAACGGACAGGGGGCCTCGGGAACTGAAGCTTTCTTT. Encoded protein: CANGQGASGTEAFF.